Following are 11 T cell receptor beta chains from one sample sequenced in a study of early T cells in non-severe SARS-CoV-2 infection. TCRdb reprocessed the 5' RACE reads via MiXCR and lists one record per CDR3 protein. This sample has roughly 63,000 distinct CDR3 sequences; 10% to 15% occur once, and the top ten carry around 5.1%. Sequencing was carried out using whole blood. All receptors come from an adult who was a healthcare worker with PCR-confirmed SARS-CoV-2 infection or an uninfected control (not recorded which).

The V and J genes are TRBV29-1 and TRBJ1-3, with a tentative D call TRBD1 (5 bases). The ends were cut back, 7 bases at V and 0 bases at J, with 10 bases in the middle. CDR1 and CDR2 from the germline V gene are SQVTM and ANQGSEA. The CDR3 extends over 13 amino acids. CDR3 residues: CSAGDGSGNTIYF. The CDR3 nucleotides are TGCAGCGCCGGGGACGGCTCTGGAAACACCATATATTTT. The whole variable domain, filled in from reference TRBV29-1 and TRBJ1-3, reads SAVISQKPSRDICQRGTSLTIQCQVDSQVTMMFWYRQQPGQSLTLIATANQGSEATYESGFVIDKFPISRPNLTFSTLTVSNMSPEDSSIYLCSAGDGSGNTIYFGEGSWLTVV.

This rearrangement joins TRBV5-5 to TRBJ2-7; 7 bases map to TRBD2. V dropped 7 bases and J dropped 2; count of bases not matched to a gene: 6. This CDR3 comprises 13 residues. Germline V gives CDR1 SGHKS, CDR2 YYEKEE (reference sequence). CDR3 sequence reads: CASSGGFPYEQYF. The CDR3 DNA reads as TGTGCCAGCTCCGGGGGGTTCCCCTACGAGCAGTACTTC.

The chain uses TRBV12-3 or TRBV12-4 and TRBJ1-6; D may be TRBD1 (6 bases). V dropped 7 bases and J dropped 10 bases, with 20 bases sitting between them. This CDR3 is built from 15 residues. CDR3 sequence: CASTSDAGARSPLHF. The CDR3 DNA reads as TGTGCCAGCACGTCCGACGCGGGGGCCCGATCACCCCTCCACTTT.

Ten or more counts support this clonotype. The chain employs TRBV5-1 and TRBJ2-7, with 8 bases identical to TRBD1. This CDR3 is built from 15 residues. From germline, CDR1 is SGHRS and CDR2 YFSETQ. J lost 2 bases, V lost 4 bases, and 8 bases had no gene match. The CDR3 sequence is CASSPAGTGAYEQYF. DNA of the CDR3: TGCGCCAGCAGCCCGGCGGGGACAGGAGCCTACGAGCAGTACTTC. Using reference TRBV5-1 and TRBJ2-7 for the parts outside the CDR3, the full variable domain is KAGVTQTPRYLIKTRGQQVTLSCSPISGHRSVSWYQQTPGQGLQFLFEYFSETQRNKGNFPGRFSGRQFSNSRSEMNVSTLELGDSALYLCASSPAGTGAYEQYFGPGTRLTVT.

This clonotype was recorded many times. The V call is TRBV5-1, the J call TRBJ2-3; 8 nucleotides line up with TRBD2. Trimming removed 4 bases from V and 4 bases from J; junction bases left unmatched: 11. Germline CDR1 SGHRS, CDR2 YFSETQ. CDR3 length: 16 residues. The CDR3 is CASSEPGGGTSDTQYF. CDR3 coding DNA: TGCGCCAGCAGCGAACCCGGCGGGGGGACTTCAGATACGCAGTATTTT.

In its sample, this clonotype was seen many times. The CDR3 DNA sequence: TGCGCCAGCAGCTTGTTATCAGGGGGCTACGAGCAGTACTTC. It specifies CASSLLSGGYEQYF. This chain links TRBV5-1 with TRBJ2-7, with 7 bases aligning to TRBD1. Trimming removed 1 base from V and 3 bases from J; junction bases left unmatched: 4. CDR1 and CDR2 from the germline V gene are SGHRS and YFSETQ. This CDR3 comprises 14 residues.

This clonotype was seen at least ten times. This rearrangement joins TRBV12-3 or TRBV12-4 to TRBJ1-3, with 8 bases identical to TRBD1. J gave up 1 base and V 5 bases, and 4 bases lay outside the gene matches. This CDR3 has 15 amino acids. CDR3: CASSPGGASGNTIYF. CDR3 nucleotides: TGTGCCAGCAGTCCAGGGGGCGCGTCTGGAAACACCATATATTTT.

The V call is TRBV5-6, the J call TRBJ1-1; possibly TRBD1 for D (5 bases). V was cut by 4 bases and J by 1 base, with 20 bases left in between. This CDR3 comprises 17 residues. The germline CDR1 and CDR2 sequences are SGHDT and YYEEEE. The CDR3 DNA sequence: TGTGCCAGCAGCCTACTGGGACCGCTAGAAGCGAACACTGAAGCTTTCTTT. Amino acid sequence: CASSLLGPLEANTEAFF.

This chain connects TRBV7-9 to TRBJ1-1, with D possibly being TRBD1 (5 bases). The V and J ends lost 4 bases and 10 bases respectively, with 19 bases between them. This CDR3 comprises 14 residues. Germline V gene data show CDR1 as SEHNR and CDR2 as FQNEAQ (reference sequence). The CDR3 DNA follows: TGTGCCAGCAGCTCAATTCCGGGGCCAGCGGGAGCTTTCTTT. It translates to CASSSIPGPAGAFF.

This clonotype was found many times. J is TRBJ2-4 and V is TRBV6-2 or TRBV6-3; no reliable D call. Looked up from germline, CDR1 is MNHEY and CDR2 is SVGEGT. V was shortened by 5 bases and J by 0 bases, with 14 bases between the two germline ends. The length of the CDR3 is 16 residues. The CDR3 is CASSQRPHIAKNIQYF. CDR3 sequence (DNA): TGTGCCAGCAGTCAACGCCCACATATAGCCAAAAACATTCAGTACTTC.

The sample holds a few counts of this clonotype. The chain couples TRBV20-1 to TRBJ1-1; D possibly corresponds to TRBD1 (6 bases). V lost 3 bases to trimming and J lost 0 bases, with 8 bases between them. The CDR3 runs 13 residues. CDR1 and CDR2 (germline): DFQATT, SNEGSKA (reference sequence). This chain's CDR3 is CSARGAVNTEAFF. Written as DNA, the CDR3 is TGCAGTGCTAGGGGGGCTGTGAACACTGAAGCTTTCTTT.